The 5 T cell receptor beta chains below all came from one sample that was sequenced in a study of OX40 agonist ivuxolimab in advanced cancers. TCRdb keeps only in-frame clones here, not all; method: immunoSEQ multiplex PCR. The data hold roughly 67,000 clones, with roughly 80% observed a single time. Sample: CD4+ or CD8+ T cells sorted from blood, taken in a trial of the OX40 agonist ivuxolimab. The receptors originated from an adult with an advanced solid tumor such as melanoma, head and neck, liver or kidney cancer.

The gene calls are TRBV6-6 and TRBJ2-7; D remains ambiguous. The V end lost 6 bases, the J end lost 5 bases, and 14 bases lay between the germline ends. CDR3 length: 13 residues. From germline, CDR1 is MNHNY and CDR2 SVGAGI (reference sequence). CDR3 coding DNA: TGTGCCAGCAGCCTCGACCCCCGGAACGAGCAGTACGTC. Its protein product is CASSLDPRNEQYV.

The gene calls are TRBV5-6 and TRBJ2-5, with D possibly matching TRBD1 (6 bases). The CDR3 is made up of 17 amino acids. Germline CDR1 and CDR2: SGHDT and YYEEEE. V dropped 4 bases and J dropped 5 bases, with 24 bases sitting between them. CDR3 in DNA: TGTGCCAGCAGCGTGGCTTGGGGGCGCGGGCAGGCGGAGACCCAGTACTTC. Its translation: CASSVAWGRGQAETQYF.

V usage is TRBV6-1 and J usage is TRBJ2-1; the match to TRBD2 covers 8 bases. Per the germline V gene, CDR1 is MNHNS and CDR2 is SASEGT. The CDR3 has 15 residues. With 3 bases clipped from V and 9 bases from J, the junction kept 10 bases outside the gene matches. The CDR3 DNA is TGTGCCAGCAGTGACCGCGGGGGGCCCTTGAGTGAGCAGTTCTTC. Amino acid sequence: CASSDRGGPLSEQFF.

The chain links TRBV5-5 to TRBJ1-5, with D maybe TRBD1 (5 bases). Germline CDR1 reads SGHKS; CDR2 reads YYEKEE (reference sequence). The V end was cut by 4 bases, the J end by 1 base, with 6 bases between. This CDR3 has 13 amino acids. CDR3 region: CASSRDSNQPQHF. The CDR3 coding sequence is TGTGCCAGCAGCAGGGACAGCAATCAGCCCCAGCATTTT.

The CDR3 region has the DNA TGCGCCAGCAGCTTGAGCGCAGCGGGAGTTTACGAGCAGTACTTC. This codes for CASSLSAAGVYEQYF. This chain links TRBV5-1 with TRBJ2-5, with TRBD2 identical over 8 bases. The J call may be faulty, since TRBJ2-7 better matches the DNA end. The germline V gene encodes CDR1 SGHRS and CDR2 YFSETQ. The length of the CDR3 is 15 residues.